This is a list of T cell receptor beta chains from one sample in a study of shared clonotypes between healthy human individuals. The assay was immunoSEQ multiplex PCR, and TCRdb's table has in-frame clones only and misses some. The repertoire holds about 490,000 clones, with 75% to 85% as singletons. The sequenced material came from PBMCs. These receptors all come from a middle-aged woman in good health. Some clones in this sample may be carry-over from other donors' samples. Both conserved end residues are part of each CDR3. A D gene is named only where the DNA matches it firmly. Size is stated for part of the rows, as once, few or many counts, or as a class when the clone is expanded.

TRBJ2-2	-	TRBV11-2	TRBD2	CASSAGTGRTGELFF	TGTGCCAGCAGCGCCGGGACCGGGAGGACCGGGGAGCTGTTTTTT
TRBJ2-7	-	TRBV20-1	-	CSAADSYEQYF	TGCAGTGCGGCGGATTCCTACGAGCAGTACTTC
TRBJ2-2	-	TRBV7-8	TRBD2	CASSPRTSDTGELFF	TGTGCCAGCAGCCCCCGGACTAGCGACACCGGGGAGCTGTTTTTT
TRBJ1-5	-	TRBV19	-	CASSNQGLNQPQHF	TGTGCCAGTAGTAACCAAGGGCTCAATCAGCCCCAGCATTTT
TRBJ2-7	-	TRBV19	-	CASSIDGSSYEQYF	TGTGCCAGTAGTATAGATGGCAGCTCCTACGAGCAGTACTTC
TRBJ2-2	-	TRBV11-3	-	CASSLDSGVNGELFF	TGTGCCAGCAGCTTAGACTCTGGGGTGAACGGGGAGCTGTTTTTT
TRBJ1-1	-	TRBV10-3	-	CAISESRALVAEAFF	TGTGCCATCAGTGAGTCAAGGGCACTGGTGGCTGAAGCTTTCTTT
TRBJ2-2	-	TRBV9	-	CASSVVWTGELFF	TGTGCCAGCAGCGTAGTGTGGACCGGGGAGCTGTTTTTT
TRBJ2-2	-	TRBV30	-	CAWSGSSTGTGELFF	TGTGCCTGGAGTGGGTCCTCTACAGGGACCGGGGAGCTGTTTTTT
TRBJ2-3	few	TRBV19	TRBD2	CASSRNSGTGTDTQYF	TGTGCCAGTAGTAGAAATAGCGGGACGGGCACAGATACGCAGTATTTT
TRBJ2-5	-	TRBV5-1	-	CASSWIPGQGETQYF	TGCGCCAGCAGCTGGATACCGGGGCAGGGGGAGACCCAGTACTTC
TRBJ1-1	-	TRBV10-3	-	CAISEKRGGAAAFF	TGTGCCATCAGTGAGAAAAGGGGGGGCGCCGCTGCTTTCTTT
TRBJ2-5	-	TRBV11-2	TRBD2	CASSSAPGAGTETQYF	TGTGCCAGCAGCTCCGCTCCTGGAGCGGGAACGGAGACCCAGTACTTC
TRBJ2-1	-	TRBV7-9	TRBD2	CASSFDPGTSGRAWYEQFF	TGTGCCAGCAGCTTCGACCCCGGGACTAGCGGGAGGGCCTGGTATGAGCAGTTCTTC
TRBJ1-4	-	TRBV30	-	CAWRLVGRPGNEKLFF	TGTGCCTGGAGGCTCGTGGGCAGGCCGGGAAATGAAAAACTGTTTTTT
TRBJ2-3	-	TRBV18	-	CASSRRDAVTDTQYF	TGTGCCAGCTCACGGCGGGACGCTGTCACAGATACGCAGTATTTT
TRBJ2-2	once	TRBV19	-	CASSKGPESTGELFF	TGTGCCAGTAGTAAGGGACCCGAGTCCACCGGGGAGCTGTTTTTT
TRBJ2-2	-	TRBV10-3	-	CAISEGLAGELFF	TGTGCCATCAGTGAGGGACTTGCCGGGGAGCTGTTTTTT
TRBJ1-1	-	TRBV6-1	-	CASSEAVGGWDTEAFF	TGTGCCAGCAGTGAAGCGGTGGGGGGATGGGACACTGAAGCTTTCTTT
TRBJ2-1	-	TRBV28	TRBD2	CASSFPLLAGVRNEQFF	TGTGCCAGCAGTTTTCCCCTACTAGCGGGAGTGAGGAATGAGCAGTTCTTC
TRBJ1-1	once	TRBV7-9	-	CASARGNTEAFF	TGTGCCAGCGCGCGGGGGAACACTGAAGCTTTCTTT
TRBJ2-2	once	TRBV27	-	CASSPVGYGELFF	TGTGCCAGCAGCCCGGTTGGCTACGGGGAGCTGTTTTTT
TRBJ1-2	-	TRBV7-2	-	CASSSGRNNYGYTF	TGTGCCAGCAGCTCCGGACGGAATAACTATGGCTACACCTTC
TRBJ2-5	-	TRBV4-3	TRBD2	CASSQDRGTSGPQETQYF	TGCGCCAGCAGCCAAGATAGGGGGACTAGCGGGCCTCAAGAGACCCAGTACTTC